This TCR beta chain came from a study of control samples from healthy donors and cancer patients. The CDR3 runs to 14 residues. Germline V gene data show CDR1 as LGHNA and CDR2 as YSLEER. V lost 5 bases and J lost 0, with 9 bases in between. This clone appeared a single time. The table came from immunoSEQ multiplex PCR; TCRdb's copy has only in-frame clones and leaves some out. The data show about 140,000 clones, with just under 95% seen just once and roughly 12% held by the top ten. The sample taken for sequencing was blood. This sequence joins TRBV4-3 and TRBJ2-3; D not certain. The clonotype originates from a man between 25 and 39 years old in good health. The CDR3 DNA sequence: TGCGCCAGCAGCTTCGGAACTAGCACAGATACGCAGTATTTT. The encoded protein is CASSFGTSTDTQYF.